This T cell receptor (beta chain) was sequenced for a study of T cells after yellow fever vaccination. Study-wide context: The SMART-Seq v4 Ultra Low Input method served to prepare the low-cell-number fractions. Study-level findings and limits: Though weaker, the secondary response peaked faster, on day 5 versus 15.

With regard to this clonotype: Antigen unknown.

Trimming took 0 bases from V and 5 from J, leaving 14 bases between them. This CDR3 region has 15 residues. Germline lookup yields CDR1 SGHRS and CDR2 YFSETQ. Each CDR3 protein is one row after TCRdb ran MiXCR on the 5' RACE reads. The table records under 600,000 distinct CDR3 sequences, roughly 14% of them present only once. The sequencing used PBMCs, collected on the day of the yellow fever booster vaccination. The chain recombines TRBV5-1 with TRBJ2-5; D gene uncertain. The TCR sequence derives from a man younger than 45 who received the YFV17D yellow fever vaccine. CDR3 DNA sequence: TGCGCCAGCAGCTTGGGGGTTCAATCAAGGGAGACCCAGTACTTC. Translation: CASSLGVQSRETQYF.